This TCR beta chain originates from a study of cytomegalovirus exposure and HLA in healthy donors. Study observations and caveats: The authors enumerated roughly 160 TCR beta chains as linked to cytomegalovirus.

On this clone: Its cognate antigen is unknown.

Using immunoSEQ multiplex PCR, the repertoire was profiled, and TCRdb retains in-frame clones only, with some absent. Among around 150,000 clones listed, 96% were seen once. Sequenced sample: PBMCs. The clonotype originates from a woman aged 18-29 years in good health and CMV-seronegative.

DNA for the CDR3: TGTGCCAGCAGCTCGGACAGGGCTATCTATGGCTACACCTTC. This codes for CASSSDRAIYGYTF. The chain has TRBV5-4 and TRBJ1-2, with 8 bases identical to TRBD1. Trimming took 3 bases from V and 4 from J; bases not matched to a gene: 5. The CDR3 has 14 amino acids. The V gene's germline CDR1 is SGHNT and CDR2 YYREEE (reference sequence).